One and the same sample provided the 3 T cell receptor beta chains below, sequenced in a study of shared clonotypes between healthy human individuals. Terminally differentiated effector memory CD45RA+ cells were excluded from the naive CD8 cells, which were CD45RO-negative and positively selected for CCR7. Generated by immunoSEQ multiplex PCR, the TCRdb table keeps only in-frame clones and is missing some. The sample yields under 850,000 clones, nearly 95% seen once. The specimen sequenced was naive CD8+ T cells sorted from blood. The receptors here all came from a man younger than 40 in good health.

The chain joins TRBV11-2 to TRBJ2-7; no reliable D call. Per germline, CDR1 SGHAT and CDR2 FQNNGV. There are 14 residues in the CDR3. V was cut by 1 base and J by 3 bases, with 10 bases left in between. The CDR3 here is CASSLAGAFYEQYF. In nucleotides, the CDR3 is TGTGCCAGCAGCTTAGCCGGAGCATTCTACGAGCAGTACTTC.

Many counts were recorded for this clone. The same CDR3 can be traced to other DNA sequences in this sample. This rearrangement joins TRBV11-3 to TRBJ2-7; a possible D gene is TRBD1 (5 bases). The germline V and J ends were trimmed by 0 bases and 0 bases, with 9 bases remaining between them. The CDR3 covers 15 residues. The germline V gene encodes CDR1 SGHNT and CDR2 YENEEA. CDR3 loop: CASSLEGDSSYEQYF. The CDR3 DNA is TGTGCCAGCAGCTTAGAAGGGGATAGCTCCTACGAGCAGTACTTC. Full variable domain (remainder filled in from reference TRBV11-3 and TRBJ2-7): EAGVVQSPRYKIIEKKQPVAFWCNPISGHNTLYWYLQNLGQGPELLIRYENEEAVDDSQLPKDRFSAERLKGVDSTLKIQPAELGDSAVYLCASSLEGDSSYEQYFGPGTRLTVT.

The V gene is TRBV7-6, the J gene TRBJ1-1; maybe TRBD1 (5 bases). The CDR3 is 15 amino acids. V lost 3 bases, J lost 1 base, and 12 bases lay in between. Germline V lookup: CDR1 SGHVS, CDR2 FNYEAQ. This CDR3 reads CASSFPRGGNTEAFF. The CDR3 DNA reads as TGTGCCAGCAGCTTCCCCCGGGGGGGGAACACTGAAGCTTTCTTT.